Detailed here is one TCR beta chain. Based on CD45RO/CCR7/CD25/CD127/CD95/CD27, CD4+ regulatory, stem cell-like memory, naive and central memory cells were sorted. The isolated RNA, all of it, was reverse transcribed, so expressed TCRB transcripts were what got sequenced. TCRdb's table, derived via immunoSEQ multiplex PCR, lists solely in-frame clones and lacks some. The table includes 850,000 to 900,000 clones, roughly 15% detected once. These data belong to a study of beta chain features in type 1 diabetes. This clonotype originated in a woman between 18 and 29 years old in good health. Sequencing was performed on naive CD4+ T cells from blood.

The CDR3: CASSYPTSGTYNEQFF. In DNA form, the CDR3 reads TGTGCCAGCAGTTACCCGACTAGCGGCACCTACAATGAGCAGTTCTTC. The chain couples TRBV28 to TRBJ2-1, with 9 bases aligning to TRBD2. There are 16 residues in the CDR3. V lost 4 bases and J lost 2; bases outside the gene matches: 6. Germline-derived CDR1 and CDR2 are MDHEN and SYDVKM. The entire variable domain, with the rest obtained from reference TRBV28 and TRBJ2-1, is as follows: DVKVTQSSRYLVKRTGEKVFLECVQDMDHENMFWYRQDPGLGLRLIYFSYDVKMKEKGDIPEGYSVSREKKERFSLILESASTNQTSMYLCASSYPTSGTYNEQFFGPGTRLTVL.